Presented here are 20 T cell receptor beta chains from one specimen sequenced in a study of Graves' ophthalmopathy and Graves' hyperthyroidism. RNA transcripts were the source from which TCR beta CDR3 regions were amplified. First-round RT-PCR relied on HTBI primers, and a second-round multiplex PCR came next. TCRdb re-analysed the multiplex PCR reads in MiXCR, keeping a single row per CDR3 protein. The table includes about 640,000 distinct CDR3 sequences, over 40% detected once. Sequencing was done on a sample of peripheral blood. These receptor sequences come from an adult man with Graves' ophthalmopathy.

The chain has TRBV7-3 and TRBJ1-5; 10 nucleotides match TRBD1. Germline V gene lookup returns CDR1 SGHTA and CDR2 FQGTGA. The CDR3 has 16 residues. The J segment lost 6 bases and the V segment lost 5 bases, leaving 10 bases of the junction unmatched. The chain's CDR3 is CASSKPGQGLIQPQHF. The CDR3 coding sequence is TGTGCCAGCAGCAAACCGGGACAGGGGTTGATTCAGCCCCAGCATTTT.

This clonotype was seen only a few times. J is TRBJ1-4 and V is TRBV7-9; 9 bases align to TRBD1. Germline loops: CDR1 SEHNR, CDR2 FQNEAQ (reference sequence). The CDR3 spans 16 residues. V trimming: 5 bases; J trimming: 1 base; junction bases outside the gene matches: 5. The CDR3 spells CASSIRQGGTNEKLFF. DNA for the CDR3: TGTGCCAGCAGCATCAGACAGGGGGGAACTAATGAAAAACTGTTTTTT.

There are many counts of this clonotype. In nucleotides, the CDR3 is TGTGCCAGCGGGGGGCCGGAGACCCAGTACTTC. This encodes CASGGPETQYF. The chain has TRBV2 and TRBJ2-5; either TRBD1 or TRBD2 may supply D (6 bases each). Germline assignment: CDR1 SNHLY and CDR2 FYNNEI. The ends were cut back, 8 bases at V and 5 bases at J, with 9 bases in the middle. The CDR3 has 11 amino acids.

This rearrangement joins TRBV10-3 to TRBJ1-5; no firm D call. V lost 3 bases to trimming and J lost 2 bases, with 8 bases between them. Germline lookup yields CDR1 ENHRY and CDR2 SYGVKD. CDR3 length: 14 residues. Here the CDR3 reads CAISDLGGNQPQHF. The CDR3 DNA follows: TGTGCCATCAGTGACCTGGGAGGCAATCAGCCCCAGCATTTT.

Worth noting for this clonotype: Since a much larger clone is just one base distant, this may be a read error. The final CDR3 position lacks the conserved phenylalanine or tryptophan, pointing to a likely read error. The chain couples TRBV5-1 to TRBJ1-1, with TRBD1 identical over 7 bases. There are 15 residues in the CDR3. J gave up 0 bases and V 3 bases, and 5 bases lay outside the gene matches. Germline V gene data show CDR1 as SGHRS and CDR2 as YFSETQ. In nucleotides, the CDR3 is TGCGCCAGCAGCTCACTGACAGGGATGAACACTGAAGCTTTCCTT. This translates into CASSSLTGMNTEAFL.

This clonotype was observed at least ten times. V usage is TRBV7-2 and J usage is TRBJ2-7, with D unresolved. The CDR3 covers 14 residues. The V gene lost 1 base and the J gene lost 3 bases, with 10 bases spanning the gap. Germline lookup yields CDR1 SGHTA and CDR2 FQGNSA. The CDR3 coding sequence is TGTGCCAGCAGCTTAGAAGTCAGACACTACGAGCAGTACTTC. Its protein product is CASSLEVRHYEQYF.

CDR3 DNA sequence: TGTGCCAGCAGTAACAGGGTCAACGAGCAGTTCTTC. This sequence encodes CASSNRVNEQFF. The J gene is TRBJ2-7, the V gene TRBV7-2; the D gene is possibly TRBD1 (6 bases). The tail of the sequence fits TRBJ2-1 better, so the J call may be wrong. The CDR3 is 12 amino acids. The germline gives CDR1 SGHTA, CDR2 FQGNSA.

The gene calls are TRBV10-3 and TRBJ1-4, with D perhaps TRBD1 (6 bases). CDR1 and CDR2 from the germline V gene are ENHRY and SYGVKD. The ends were cut back, 10 bases at V and 6 bases at J, with 15 bases in the middle. The CDR3 is 13 residues long. In nucleotides, the CDR3 is TGTGCCAGCTCTCCACAGGGAGATGAAAAACTGTTTTTT. It specifies CASSPQGDEKLFF.

CDR3 sequence (DNA): TGTGCCAGCAGTGACCCACCCAGTGAGACCCAGTACTTC. This encodes CASSDPPSETQYF. The chain recombines TRBV2 with TRBJ2-5; D call uncertain. Germline V gene sequence: CDR1 SNHLY, CDR2 FYNNEI. Between the trimmed V and J ends, which lost 3 bases and 5 bases, there was a span of 10 bases. CDR3 length equals 13 residues.

This chain connects TRBV20-1 to TRBJ1-5; maybe TRBD1 (5 bases). The CDR3 spans 11 residues. Trimming pared 7 bases from V and 8 bases from J, leaving 12 bases between. The germline CDR1 and CDR2 sequences are DFQATT and SNEGSKA (reference sequence). CDR3 nucleotides: TGCAGTGTTGGGACCTACGAGCCCCAGCATTTT. This encodes CSVGTYEPQHF.

In the case of this clonotype: Mismatch with germline at one junction end may stem from a read error. This chain connects TRBV11-2 to TRBJ1-3; no definite D call. The CDR3 is made up of 10 amino acids. The germline CDR1 and CDR2 sequences are SGHAT and FQNNGV. The CDR3 here is CASSGNTTYF. As DNA, the CDR3 is TGTGCCAGCAGCGGAAACACCACATATTTT.

This clonotype was picked up many times. V and J are TRBV5-1 and TRBJ2-2; D not resolved. V lost 0 bases to trimming and J lost 8 bases, with 11 bases between them. This CDR3 comprises 14 residues. CDR1 is SGHRS and CDR2 is YFSETQ in the germline V gene. CDR3 amino acids: CASSLGDGPGELFF. In DNA, the CDR3 is TGCGCCAGCAGCTTGGGTGACGGCCCAGGGGAGCTGTTTTTT. The complete variable domain, with remaining parts taken from reference TRBV5-1 and TRBJ2-2, reads KAGVTQTPRYLIKTRGQQVTLSCSPISGHRSVSWYQQTPGQGLQFLFEYFSETQRNKGNFPGRFSGRQFSNSRSEMNVSTLELGDSALYLCASSLGDGPGELFFGEGSRLTVL.

This clonotype has just a few counts. This chain links TRBV6-1 with TRBJ1-6; D unclear. The V end was cut by 6 bases, the J end by 6 bases, with 9 bases between. The CDR3 covers 13 residues. The V gene's germline CDR1 is MNHNS and CDR2 SASEGT. DNA for the CDR3: TGTGCCAGCAGCACGGCTTTTAATTCACCCCTCCACTTT. It encodes CASSTAFNSPLHF.

In the case of this clonotype: A much larger clone sits a single nucleotide away, making a read error possible. The genes are TRBV12-3 or TRBV12-4 and TRBJ1-5; a possible D gene is TRBD1 (5 bases). Deletions cut 10 bases from V and 4 bases from J, with 17 bases between. The CDR3 has 14 residues. CDR3: CATSRRGRNQPQHF. The DNA for the CDR3 is TGTGCCACCAGCCGCCGGGGACGAAATCAGCCCCAGCATTTT.

This chain joins TRBV6-4 and TRBJ1-1; D possibly corresponds to TRBD1 (6 bases). In germline, CDR1 is MRHNA, CDR2 SNTAGT. The V gene lost 9 bases and the J gene lost 0 bases, with 14 bases spanning the gap. This CDR3 spans 14 amino acids. CDR3: CASVSGALNTEAFF. CDR3 sequence (DNA): TGTGCCAGTGTCTCAGGGGCCCTGAACACTGAAGCTTTCTTT.

The sample holds a few counts of this clonotype. V gene TRBV12-3 or TRBV12-4 combines with J gene TRBJ2-2; 7 bases align to TRBD2. Losses at the gene ends were 8 bases for V and 5 bases for J; bases not matched to a gene: 14. The CDR3 contains 16 residues. Here the CDR3 reads CASAYFGRGRTGELFF. CDR3 bases: TGTGCCAGCGCGTACTTTGGGAGGGGCCGGACCGGGGAGCTGTTTTTT.

The rearrangement uses TRBV7-6 and TRBJ2-7; TRBD1 aligns across 7 bases. In germline, CDR1 is SGHVS, CDR2 FNYEAQ. The CDR3 consists of 15 residues. With V trimmed by 4 bases and J by 5 bases, 11 bases remained unmatched. For the CDR3, the DNA is TGTGCCAGCAGCTCACCGGGACAGTCGGACCACGAGCAGTACTTC. Its translation is CASSSPGQSDHEQYF. Full variable domain (remainder filled in from reference TRBV7-6 and TRBJ2-7): GAGVSQSPRYKVTKRGQDVALRCDPISGHVSLYWYRQALGQGPEFLTYFNYEAQQDKSGLPNDRFSAERPEGSISTLTIQRTEQRDSAMYRCASSSPGQSDHEQYFGPGTRLTVT.

This clonotype was seen at least ten times. The gene calls are TRBV12-3 or TRBV12-4 and TRBJ1-1; no clear D gene. V lost 5 bases and J lost 1, with 11 bases in between. The CDR3 has 14 residues. CDR3 residues: CASSQKDGNTEAFF. The CDR3 bases are TGTGCCAGCAGTCAAAAGGACGGGAACACTGAAGCTTTCTTT.

The chain combines TRBV19 with TRBJ1-4; no clear D gene. Germline V gene data show CDR1 as LNHDA and CDR2 as SQIVND (reference sequence). This CDR3 contains 11 residues. V shed 7 bases and J shed 10 bases, with 10 bases lying between them. CDR3 sequence reads: CASKSSGKLFF. CDR3 bases: TGTGCCAGTAAATCGTCTGGAAAACTGTTTTTT.

Details on this clonotype: Since a much larger clone is just one base distant, this may be a read error. V gene TRBV9 combines with J gene TRBJ1-3, with D unresolved. V lost 0 bases to trimming and J lost 0 bases, with 10 bases between them. CDR1 is SGDLS, CDR2 YYNGEE, per germline. The CDR3 consists of 16 residues. DNA of the CDR3: TGTGCCAGCAGCGTAGAGGGCAGTTCCTCTGGAAACACCATATATTTT. It is translated as CASSVEGSSSGNTIYF.